This T cell receptor beta chain was identified during a study of blood T cell repertoires in COVID-19. Background on the study: Whether acute or convalescent, the COVID-19 samples came from the United States, Italy and Spain. T cells, B-cell-depleted T cells, or PBMCs provided the cDNA or gDNA that served as material.

The germline V gene encodes CDR1 SQVTM and CDR2 ANQGSEA. Trimming took 4 bases from V and 1 from J, leaving 4 bases between them. This CDR3 region has 11 residues. Original analysis: The authors estimated nucleated cell counts from reference gene primer amplification. This table comes from immunoSEQ multiplex PCR, and its TCRdb copy is limited to in-frame clones, with some not included. V and J calls and clone size come straight from that table; D and trimming were deduced from the DNA. This table holds approximately 170,000 clones, about 88% found once. The count of this clone is one. Sequencing was done on a sample of peripheral blood. The J gene is TRBJ1-1, the V gene TRBV29-1; no firm D call. The TCR sequence derives from a man aged 30 to 45 with acute or convalescent COVID-19. The CDR3 spells CSVGRNTEAFF. As DNA, the CDR3 is TGCAGCGTTGGTAGGAACACTGAAGCTTTCTTT.